A single sample gave rise to the 11 T cell receptor beta chains below, sequenced in a study of control samples from healthy donors and cancer patients. Clones were sequenced by immunoSEQ multiplex PCR, and TCRdb holds only the in-frame ones, with some missing. The sample has 95,000 to 150,000 clones, roughly 90% seen once. The sample comprised blood. The receptors here all came from a man in his fifties or sixties in good health.

The rearrangement joins TRBV18 to TRBJ2-1; 10 positions match TRBD2. The CDR3 runs 15 residues. Germline CDR1 is KGHSH and CDR2 is LQKENI. The J segment lost 6 bases and the V segment lost 5 bases, leaving 7 bases of the junction unmatched. In DNA, the CDR3 is TGTGCCAGCTCATCCTCCAGCGGGGGGGGCAATGAGCAGTTCTTC. Translated, it gives CASSSSSGGGNEQFF.

The V call is TRBV24-1, the J call TRBJ2-1; 8 bases fit TRBD2. This CDR3 comprises 14 residues. Unmatched junction bases numbered 6, after V lost 4 bases and J lost 8 bases. The germline V gene encodes CDR1 KGHDR and CDR2 SFDVKD. In nucleotides, the CDR3 is TGTGCCACCAGTGACCGCGGACTAGCCCATGAGCAGTTCTTC. Translating gives CATSDRGLAHEQFF.

The chain's CDR3 is CASSVPYATNEKLFF. CDR3 coding DNA: TGTGCCAGTAGTGTACCGTATGCAACTAATGAAAAACTGTTTTTT. This chain links TRBV19 with TRBJ1-4; D gene ambiguous. The CDR3 consists of 15 residues. Per germline, CDR1 LNHDA and CDR2 SQIVND (reference sequence). The ends were cut back, 5 bases at V and 0 bases at J, with 10 bases in the middle.

The V gene is TRBV7-2, the J gene TRBJ1-1, with 7 nucleotides matching TRBD1. Germline V gene lookup returns CDR1 SGHTA and CDR2 FQGNSA. The CDR3 has 16 amino acids. V gave up 6 bases and J gave up 1 base; unmatched junction bases: 11. The CDR3 nucleotides read TGTGCCAGCAGATTACCAGGGACAGAAAAGAACACTGAAGCTTTCTTT. Residues: CASRLPGTEKNTEAFF.

The chain employs TRBV7-9 and TRBJ1-1, with D tentatively TRBD1 (5 bases). The CDR3 has 13 residues. The V gene's germline CDR1 is SEHNR and CDR2 FQNEAQ (reference sequence). V was trimmed by 5 bases and J by 3 bases, leaving 10 bases between them. The CDR3 DNA reads TGTGCCAGCAGCAGGGGTGGTGACACTGAAGCTTTCTTT. It yields the protein CASSRGGDTEAFF.

This clone has just a few counts. The J gene is TRBJ1-2, the V gene TRBV12-3 or TRBV12-4; 7 bases match TRBD1. The ends lost 5 bases at V and 7 bases at J; junction bases unmatched: 7. The CDR3 is 13 residues long. The CDR3 loop is CASSVRQGAGYTF. The CDR3 DNA reads as TGTGCCAGCAGTGTCAGACAGGGAGCTGGCTACACCTTC.

This clone appeared a single time. This chain uses TRBV9 with TRBJ1-1; D is unclear. Germline loops: CDR1 SGDLS, CDR2 YYNGEE. The CDR3 is 14 amino acids. Trimming stripped 0 bases from V and 10 bases from J, with 16 bases between. The chain's CDR3 is CASSVDQSGYRAFF. The CDR3, as DNA: TGTGCCAGCAGCGTAGATCAGTCCGGGTACCGAGCTTTCTTT.

The chain is built from TRBV20-1 and TRBJ1-6; a weak D match, TRBD1 (5 bases). V dropped 3 bases and J dropped 7 bases, with 10 bases sitting between them. This CDR3 region has 13 residues. CDR1 is DFQATT, CDR2 SNEGSKA, per germline (reference sequence). The CDR3 coding sequence is TGCAGTGCTAGTGTAGGGGAAAATTCACCCCTCCACTTT. This codes for CSASVGENSPLHF.

On this clone itself: This specimen includes other DNA sequences encoding the same CDR3. The J gene is TRBJ2-6, the V gene TRBV15; D is undetermined. The CDR3 is made up of 13 amino acids. V lost 8 bases, J lost 4 bases, and 9 bases lay in between. Per germline, CDR1 LNHNV and CDR2 YYDKDF (reference sequence). The CDR3 nucleotides read TGTGCCACCTCATCGAGCGGGGCCAACGTCCTGACTTTC. This gives the protein CATSSSGANVLTF.

This chain connects TRBV6-1 to TRBJ1-2; D is ambiguous. V lost 2 bases to trimming and J lost 6 bases, with 10 bases between them. Germline V lookup: CDR1 MNHNS, CDR2 SASEGT. The CDR3 has 13 residues. The CDR3 loop is CASSELRNDGYTF. The DNA for the CDR3 is TGTGCCAGCAGTGAATTAAGGAACGATGGCTACACCTTC.

The chain is built from TRBV30 and TRBJ1-2, with 7 bases matching TRBD1. The CDR3 covers 15 residues. Unmatched junction bases numbered 14, after V lost 4 bases and J lost 6 bases. CDR1 is GTSNPN, CDR2 SVGIG, per germline (reference sequence). Written as DNA, the CDR3 is TGTGCCTGGAACGGTTTCGGACAGGAAGGGAATGGCTACACCTTC. Protein product: CAWNGFGQEGNGYTF.